The present T cell receptor beta chain was sequenced within a study of long-term antiretroviral therapy in people with HIV. Germline CDR1 and CDR2: MNHEY and SMNVEV (reference sequence). V was cut by 0 bases and J by 0 bases, with 9 bases left in between. This CDR3 has 15 amino acids. A v3.0 immunoSEQ assay was performed at survey level. Data came from immunoSEQ multiplex PCR; TCRdb stores just in-frame clones and leaves some out. The sample carries 5,700 or so clones, 78% recorded once. This clonotype was sampled from a man aged 35 to 55 with HIV. Sequenced here: unsorted PBMCs, sampled 1.8 years before starting antiretroviral therapy. The rearrangement joins TRBV27 to TRBJ2-7; D is unresolved. The chain's CDR3 is CASSLSGGASYEQYF. The CDR3 coding sequence is TGTGCCAGCAGTTTATCGGGCGGAGCCTCCTACGAGCAGTACTTC.